A single sample is the source of the 29 T cell receptor beta chains below, sequenced in a study of shared clonotypes between healthy human individuals. TCRdb's table, derived via immunoSEQ multiplex PCR, lists solely in-frame clones and lacks some. Counted here are about 1 million clones, approximately 68% occurring once; the ten biggest clones make up 1.5%. The sample was memory CD4+ T cells sorted from blood. As to subset: CD45RA-negative fraction. Every receptor here comes from a man younger than 35 in good health.

V and J are TRBV7-9 and TRBJ2-2; tentatively, D is TRBD1 (5 bases). The CDR3 contains 14 residues. CDR1 and CDR2 from the germline V gene are SEHNR and FQNEAQ (reference sequence). Trimming left V 4 bases short and J 5 bases short, with 11 bases between. The CDR3 bases are TGTGCCAGCAGCTCAGAAGGGGTTACCGGGGAGCTGTTTTTT. Protein sequence: CASSSEGVTGELFF.

The chain carries TRBV12-2 and TRBJ2-1; TRBD2 is taken as the D call from the table, unchecked against the DNA. TRBV12-2 is a pseudogene segment. The CDR3 spans 19 residues. The chain's CDR3 is CASRAPGLAGGWASGEQFF. The DNA for the CDR3 is TGTGCAAGTCGCGCCCCGGGACTAGCGGGAGGGTGGGCGTCGGGTGAGCAGTTCTTC.

The V gene is TRBV6-1, the J gene TRBJ2-1; the D is unclear. CDR1 and CDR2 from the germline V gene are MNHNS and SASEGT. There are 11 residues in the CDR3. V lost 2 bases and J lost 8, with 4 bases in between. The chain's CDR3 is CASSELYEQFF. The CDR3 nucleotides are TGTGCCAGCAGTGAACTCTATGAGCAGTTCTTC.

This clone has only a few counts. The chain uses TRBV5-6 and TRBJ1-5, with D possibly being TRBD1 (6 bases). The V end was cut by 2 bases, the J end by 3 bases, with 12 bases between. The CDR3 loop spans 15 amino acids. The V gene's germline CDR1 is SGHDT and CDR2 YYEEEE. CDR3 region: CASSLGQGYNQPQHF. DNA for the CDR3: TGTGCCAGCAGCTTAGGGCAGGGGTACAATCAGCCCCAGCATTTT.

As concerns this clone: At one of its ends the junction is not consistent with the germline gene, which may arise from a read error. This rearrangement joins TRBV5-4 to TRBJ2-4, with 12 bases lining up with TRBD2. CDR3 size: 17 residues. Per germline, CDR1 SGHNT and CDR2 YYREEE (reference sequence). In DNA, the CDR3 is TGTGCCAGCAGCTTGGAGGCTAGCGGGGGGGCCAGAAACATTCAGTACTTC. Its translation is CASSLEASGGARNIQYF.

The chain employs TRBV7-2 and TRBJ2-7; 9 positions match TRBD2. The CDR3 has 15 amino acids. The germline V gene encodes CDR1 SGHTA and CDR2 FQGNSA. The V and J ends lost 1 base and 4 bases, in that order; junction bases with no gene match: 5. The chain's CDR3 is CASSLGNSGGYEQYF. The CDR3 region has the DNA TGTGCCAGCAGCTTAGGTAATAGCGGGGGTTACGAGCAGTACTTC.

V is TRBV5-4 and J is TRBJ1-1; D is uncertain. Trimming stripped 2 bases from V and 1 base from J, with 9 bases between. The CDR3 loop spans 14 amino acids. The germline V gene has CDR1 SGHNT and CDR2 YYREEE (reference sequence). The CDR3 sequence is CASSFPYSNTEAFF. Written as DNA, the CDR3 is TGTGCCAGCAGCTTCCCGTACTCGAACACTGAAGCTTTCTTT.

In this sample, this clone turned up many times. V is TRBV7-2 and J is TRBJ2-1; TRBD2 matches at 15 bases. Trimming removed 5 bases from V and 7 bases from J; junction bases left unmatched: 3. Germline V gene sequence: CDR1 SGHTA, CDR2 FQGNSA. This CDR3 is 15 amino acids long. Here the CDR3 DNA reads TGTGCCAGCAGCAACGGACTAGCGGGAGGGAATGAGCAGTTCTTC. This encodes CASSNGLAGGNEQFF.

The chain has TRBV27 and TRBJ2-3; TRBD2 matches at 15 bases. Germline V gene data show CDR1 as MNHEY and CDR2 as SMNVEV (reference sequence). The CDR3 runs to 23 residues. J gave up 4 bases and V 3 bases, and 23 bases lay outside the gene matches. The DNA of the CDR3 is TGTGCCAGCAGTTTCCGGGTCACCAGGGACCTAGGGACTAGCGGGGGGCCGGCAGATACGCAGTATTTT. Its translation is CASSFRVTRDLGTSGGPADTQYF.

The rearrangement links TRBV7-2 to TRBJ1-6, with TRBD1 identical over 7 bases. Germline V CDR1 and CDR2: SGHTA, FQGNSA. Trimming at V came to 5 bases and at J to 6 bases, leaving 7 bases not matched to a gene. This CDR3 is 15 amino acids long. The CDR3 loop is CASSLERDSNSPLHF. In DNA, the CDR3 is TGTGCCAGCAGCCTAGAAAGGGACAGTAATTCACCCCTCCACTTT. Variable domain in full (rest from reference TRBV7-2 and TRBJ1-6): GAGVSQSPSNKVTEKGKDVELRCDPISGHTALYWYRQSLGQGLEFLIYFQGNSAPDKSGLPSDRFSAERTGGSVSTLTIQRTQQEDSAVYLCASSLERDSNSPLHFGNGTRLTVT.

This chain connects TRBV18 to TRBJ1-5; TRBD1 aligns across 10 bases. Germline V gene lookup returns CDR1 KGHSH and CDR2 LQKENI. CDR3 size: 15 residues. With 3 bases clipped from V and 6 bases from J, the junction kept 5 bases outside the gene matches. CDR3 sequence (DNA): TGTGCCAGCTCACCGCTGGGACAGGGGTCTCAGCCCCAGCATTTT. Its protein is CASSPLGQGSQPQHF.

The chain combines TRBV6-6 with TRBJ2-1; D assignment may be TRBD1 or TRBD2 (5 bases each). The germline V and J ends were trimmed by 4 bases and 13 bases, with 20 bases remaining between them. CDR1 is MNHNY and CDR2 is SVGAGI in the germline V gene (reference sequence). The CDR3 is 14 amino acids. The CDR3 loop is CASSSSDTRAEQFF. The DNA for the CDR3 is TGTGCCAGCAGTTCCTCGGACACTAGGGCCGAACAGTTCTTC.

The chain is built from TRBV7-2 and TRBJ2-1; the match to TRBD1 covers 7 bases. V lost 4 bases to trimming and J lost 9 bases; unmatched junction nucleotides: 6. The CDR3 loop spans 13 amino acids. The germline V gene encodes CDR1 SGHTA and CDR2 FQGNSA. CDR3 sequence: CASSYRTGGEQFF. CDR3 DNA: TGTGCCAGCAGCTACAGGACAGGCGGTGAGCAGTTCTTC.

This clone was seen a few times. The chain carries TRBV2 and TRBJ2-2, with no clear D. Trimming took off 6 bases at V and 9 bases at J, with 11 bases between the two ends. CDR1 is SNHLY and CDR2 is FYNNEI in the germline V gene. CDR3 size: 12 residues. The CDR3 protein is CASSLRLRELFF. The CDR3, as DNA: TGTGCCAGCAGCTTAAGATTACGGGAGCTGTTTTTT.

The gene calls are TRBV6-6 and TRBJ1-3; D not resolved. Germline V gene lookup returns CDR1 MNHNY and CDR2 SVGAGI (reference sequence). The CDR3 totals 16 residues. The V gene lost 2 bases and the J gene lost 0 bases, with 11 bases spanning the gap. The CDR3 reads CASSYQRTLSGNTIYF. In DNA form, the CDR3 reads TGTGCCAGCAGTTACCAACGTACGCTCTCTGGAAACACCATATATTTT.

The CDR3 DNA sequence: TGCGCCAGCCGGGGACAGGAGAGGTACGAGCAGTACTTC. Its protein is CASRGQERYEQYF. J is TRBJ2-7 and V is TRBV10-2, with 8 nucleotides matching TRBD1. The CDR3 length is 13 residues. Trimming at V came to 8 bases and at J to 4 bases, leaving 7 bases not matched to a gene. Germline-derived CDR1 and CDR2 are WSHSY and SAAADI.

The chain has TRBV6-1 and TRBJ2-7, with TRBD2 matching over 13 bases. The CDR3 consists of 19 residues. The V gene's germline CDR1 is MNHNS and CDR2 SASEGT. J lost 3 bases, V lost 2 bases, and 13 bases had no gene match. CDR3 sequence (DNA): TGTGCCAGCAGTGAAAGGACGCAGCCCGGGACTAGCGGGATCTACGAGCAGTACTTC. It is translated as CASSERTQPGTSGIYEQYF.

This clone was detected only a few times. The rearrangement uses TRBV4-1 and TRBJ1-5; unclear D gene. This CDR3 spans 15 amino acids. The V end lost 1 base, the J end lost 0 bases, and 7 bases lay between the germline ends. The V gene's germline CDR1 is MGHRA and CDR2 YSYEKL. The CDR3 protein is CASSQGQISNQPQHF. The CDR3, as DNA: TGCGCCAGCAGCCAAGGGCAGATTAGCAATCAGCCCCAGCATTTT.

The rearrangement joins TRBV7-3 to TRBJ2-3, with TRBD1 matching over 8 bases. Looked up from germline, CDR1 is SGHTA and CDR2 is FQGTGA. Germline trimming cut 5 bases from V and 5 bases from J; bases unmatched to any gene: 9. The CDR3 loop spans 15 amino acids. CDR3 sequence: CASSLNQGALDTQYF. The CDR3 DNA follows: TGTGCCAGCAGCCTAAATCAGGGGGCATTAGATACGCAGTATTTT.

A remark on this clone: Sequence at one end of the junction differs from germline and may be a read error. The same CDR3 can be traced to other DNA sequences in this sample. CDR3 sequence reads: CASSHRTRGADTQYF. The CDR3 DNA is TGCGCCAGTAGCCATAGAACCAGGGGAGCAGATACGCAGTATTTT. This chain uses TRBV4-1 with TRBJ2-3, with D maybe TRBD1 (6 bases). Germline V lookup: CDR1 MGHRA, CDR2 YSYEKL. The CDR3 runs 15 residues.

This clone was seen a handful of times. The rearrangement joins TRBV18 to TRBJ2-4; TRBD1 matches 7 bases. The J segment lost 0 bases and the V segment lost 4 bases, leaving 21 bases of the junction unmatched. The germline V gene has CDR1 KGHSH and CDR2 LQKENI. The CDR3 covers 21 residues. The DNA of the CDR3 is TGTGCCAGCTCACTATCCTCGCCGGGACAGCAGTTACTACTAGCCAAAAACATTCAGTACTTC. This translates into CASSLSSPGQQLLLAKNIQYF.

A remark on this clone: The sample carries other DNA sequences with the same CDR3. CDR3 nucleotide sequence: TGTGCCAGCAGTACTTACAGGGGCGGGGACACTGAAGCTTTCTTT. It codes for CASSTYRGGDTEAFF. The chain couples TRBV28 to TRBJ1-1; 7 bases align to TRBD1. Germline values: CDR1 MDHEN, CDR2 SYDVKM. V shed 5 bases, J shed 3 bases, and the junction held 9 bases outside the gene matches. This CDR3 has 15 amino acids. The full variable domain, rest sourced from reference TRBV28 and TRBJ1-1, is DVKVTQSSRYLVKRTGEKVFLECVQDMDHENMFWYRQDPGLGLRLIYFSYDVKMKEKGDIPEGYSVSREKKERFSLILESASTNQTSMYLCASSTYRGGDTEAFFGQGTRLTVV.

The chain combines TRBV7-8 with TRBJ1-1; 7 bases fit TRBD1. The junction had 8 bases not matched to a gene; V was cut back by 4 bases and J by 0 bases. Germline-derived CDR1 and CDR2 are SGHVS and FQNEAQ. The CDR3 covers 16 residues. This CDR3 reads CASSSRTGPLNTEAFF. DNA of the CDR3: TGTGCCAGCAGCTCCCGGACAGGACCCTTGAACACTGAAGCTTTCTTT.

This clone was counted a few times. The genes are TRBV30 and TRBJ1-4; TRBD1 matches 11 bases. The germline V gene encodes CDR1 GTSNPN and CDR2 SVGIG (reference sequence). Unmatched junction bases numbered 6, after V lost 7 bases and J lost 8 bases. The CDR3 spans 13 residues. CDR3: CASYRDRGEKLFF. CDR3 bases: TGTGCCTCCTACCGGGACAGGGGGGAAAAACTGTTTTTT.

There are many counts of this clone. The J gene is TRBJ1-6, the V gene TRBV7-8; 7 nucleotides agree with TRBD1. The CDR3 consists of 16 residues. Germline V gene sequence: CDR1 SGHVS, CDR2 FQNEAQ. Losses at the gene ends were 4 bases for V and 10 bases for J; bases not matched to a gene: 13. CDR3 nucleotide sequence: TGTGCCAGCAGCTCAAGGGACAGCGTAGCCATCTCACCCCTCCACTTT. Residues: CASSSRDSVAISPLHF.

The chain carries TRBV4-1 and TRBJ1-5; TRBD1 is a possible D gene (5 bases). The CDR3 contains 12 residues. Germline lookup yields CDR1 MGHRA and CDR2 YSYEKL. V lost 3 bases to trimming and J lost 9 bases, with 9 bases between them. CDR3 bases: TGCGCCAGCAGCCAGGGACTAGGGCCCCAGCATTTT. Translating gives CASSQGLGPQHF.

To note about this clone: This specimen includes other DNA sequences encoding the same CDR3. This chain links TRBV5-1 with TRBJ1-1; D possibly corresponds to TRBD1 (6 bases). Germline V gene sequence: CDR1 SGHRS, CDR2 YFSETQ. With 2 bases removed from V and 0 bases from J, the gap between germline ends came to 8 bases. CDR3 length: 14 residues. The CDR3, as DNA: TGCGCCAGCAGCTTAGGGGGAATGAACACTGAAGCTTTCTTT. This codes for CASSLGGMNTEAFF.

The J gene is TRBJ1-1, the V gene TRBV2; D perhaps matches TRBD1 (6 bases). The V gene's germline CDR1 is SNHLY and CDR2 FYNNEI. Trimming took 10 bases from V and 1 from J, leaving 16 bases between them. CDR3 length: 14 residues. As DNA, the CDR3 is TGTGCCACCAGGCGGGGGGCATCGAACACTGAAGCTTTCTTT. Translation gives CATRRGASNTEAFF.

This clone was observed a handful of times. The chain employs TRBV5-6 and TRBJ1-1; D ambiguous. Trimming removed 3 bases from V and 1 base from J, with 10 bases in between. Germline loops: CDR1 SGHDT, CDR2 YYEEEE. The CDR3 contains 14 residues. The CDR3 region has the DNA TGTGCCAGCAGCTCTAGGACGAGGAACACTGAAGCTTTCTTT. Translating it yields CASSSRTRNTEAFF.